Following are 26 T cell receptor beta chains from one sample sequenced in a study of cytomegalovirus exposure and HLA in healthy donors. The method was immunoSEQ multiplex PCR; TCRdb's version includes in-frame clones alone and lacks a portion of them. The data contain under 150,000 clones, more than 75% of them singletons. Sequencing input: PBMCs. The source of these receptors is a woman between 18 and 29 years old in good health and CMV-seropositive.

The CDR3 nucleotides are TGCGCCAGCAGCCTACGCGCCTCCTTCGAGCGGGAGGAGGACGGGGAGCTGTTTTTT. Its protein is CASSLRASFEREEDGELFF. The genes are TRBV4-3 and TRBJ2-2, with 9 nucleotides matching TRBD2. The ends lost 4 bases at V and 7 bases at J; junction bases unmatched: 19. Germline CDR1 is LGHNA and CDR2 is YSLEER. The length of the CDR3 is 19 residues.

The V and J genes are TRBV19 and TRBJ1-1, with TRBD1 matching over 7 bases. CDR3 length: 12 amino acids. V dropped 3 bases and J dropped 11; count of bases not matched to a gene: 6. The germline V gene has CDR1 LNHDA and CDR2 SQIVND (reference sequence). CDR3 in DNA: TGTGCCAGTAGTATTCCAGGGGGTGCGGCTTTCTTT. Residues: CASSIPGGAAFF.

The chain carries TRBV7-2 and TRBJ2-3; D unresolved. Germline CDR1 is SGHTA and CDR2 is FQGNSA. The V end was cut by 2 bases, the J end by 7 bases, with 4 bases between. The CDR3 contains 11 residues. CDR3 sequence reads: CASSLQNTQYF. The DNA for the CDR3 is TGTGCCAGCAGCTTACAGAATACGCAGTATTTT.

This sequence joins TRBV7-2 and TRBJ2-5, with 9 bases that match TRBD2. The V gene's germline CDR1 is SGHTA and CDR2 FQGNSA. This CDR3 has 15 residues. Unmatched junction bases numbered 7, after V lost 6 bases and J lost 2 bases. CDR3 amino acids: CASSPRRGGQETQYF. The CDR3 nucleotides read TGTGCCAGCAGTCCCCGGCGGGGGGGGCAAGAGACCCAGTACTTC.

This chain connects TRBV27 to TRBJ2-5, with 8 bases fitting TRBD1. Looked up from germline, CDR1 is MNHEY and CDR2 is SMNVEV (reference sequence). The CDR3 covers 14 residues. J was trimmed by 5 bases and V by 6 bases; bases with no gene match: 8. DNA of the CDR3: TGTGCCAGCAGCCCCAGGGGGCGCGGGGAGACCCAGTACTTC. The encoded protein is CASSPRGRGETQYF.

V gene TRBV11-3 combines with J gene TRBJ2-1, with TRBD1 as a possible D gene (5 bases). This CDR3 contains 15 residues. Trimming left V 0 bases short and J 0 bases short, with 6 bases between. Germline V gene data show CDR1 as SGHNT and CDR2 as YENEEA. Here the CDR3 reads CASSLEGDSYNEQFF. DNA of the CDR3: TGTGCCAGCAGCTTAGAAGGGGACTCCTACAATGAGCAGTTCTTC.

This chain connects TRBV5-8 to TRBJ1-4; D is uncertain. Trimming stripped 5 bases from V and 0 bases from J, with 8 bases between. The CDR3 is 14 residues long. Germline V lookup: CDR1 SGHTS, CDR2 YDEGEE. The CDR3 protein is CASRLGATNEKLFF. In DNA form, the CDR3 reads TGTGCCAGCAGGCTTGGAGCAACTAATGAAAAACTGTTTTTT.

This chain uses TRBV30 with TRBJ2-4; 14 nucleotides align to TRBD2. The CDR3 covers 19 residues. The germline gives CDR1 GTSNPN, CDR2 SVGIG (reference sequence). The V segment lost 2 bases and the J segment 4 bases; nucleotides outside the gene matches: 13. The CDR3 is CAWSLTSGGALGSKNIQYF. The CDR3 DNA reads TGTGCCTGGAGTCTGACTAGCGGGGGGGCCTTAGGTTCGAAAAACATTCAGTACTTC.

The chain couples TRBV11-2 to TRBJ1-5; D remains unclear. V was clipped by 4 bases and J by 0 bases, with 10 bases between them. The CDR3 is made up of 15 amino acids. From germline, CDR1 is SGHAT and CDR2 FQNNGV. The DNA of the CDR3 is TGTGCCAGCAGCTCCGAGCCGTATAGCAATCAGCCCCAGCATTTT. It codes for CASSSEPYSNQPQHF.

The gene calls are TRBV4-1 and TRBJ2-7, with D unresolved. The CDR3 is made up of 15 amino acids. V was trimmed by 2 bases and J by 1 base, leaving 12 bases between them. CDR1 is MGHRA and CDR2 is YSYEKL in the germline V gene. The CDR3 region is CASSQQADSSYEQYF. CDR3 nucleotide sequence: TGCGCCAGCAGCCAACAGGCAGATTCATCCTACGAGCAGTACTTC.

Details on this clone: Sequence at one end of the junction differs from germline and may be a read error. DNA of the CDR3: TGTGCTAGCAGCTTAGCGCGCCCTAACACAGATACGCAGTATTTT. Encoded protein: CASSLARPNTDTQYF. The chain links TRBV7-9 to TRBJ2-3, with D possibly being TRBD2 (5 bases). The CDR3 runs to 15 residues. CDR1 is SEHNR and CDR2 is FQNEAQ in the germline V gene (reference sequence).

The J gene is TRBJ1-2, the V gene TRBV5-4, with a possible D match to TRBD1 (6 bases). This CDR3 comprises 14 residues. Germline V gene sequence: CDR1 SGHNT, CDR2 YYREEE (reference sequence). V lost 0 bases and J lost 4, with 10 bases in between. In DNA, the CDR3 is TGTGCCAGCAGCTTGGTGGGGGCAGTCTATGGCTACACCTTC. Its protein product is CASSLVGAVYGYTF.

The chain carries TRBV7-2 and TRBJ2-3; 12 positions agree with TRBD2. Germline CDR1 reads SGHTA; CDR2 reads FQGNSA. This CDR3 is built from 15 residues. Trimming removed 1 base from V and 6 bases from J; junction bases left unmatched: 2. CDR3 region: CASSLVLAGGDTQYF. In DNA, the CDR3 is TGTGCCAGCAGCTTAGTCCTAGCGGGGGGGGATACGCAGTATTTT.

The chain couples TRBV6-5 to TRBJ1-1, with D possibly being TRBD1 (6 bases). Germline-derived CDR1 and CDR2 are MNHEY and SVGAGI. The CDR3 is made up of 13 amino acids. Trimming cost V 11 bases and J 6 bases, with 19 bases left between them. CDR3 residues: CACGTRGLSEAFF. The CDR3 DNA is TGTGCCTGCGGGACGCGGGGGCTGTCTGAAGCTTTCTTT.

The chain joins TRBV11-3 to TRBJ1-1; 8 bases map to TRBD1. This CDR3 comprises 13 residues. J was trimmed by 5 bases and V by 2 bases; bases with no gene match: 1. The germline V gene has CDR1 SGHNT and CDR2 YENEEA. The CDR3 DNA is TGTGCCAGCAGCTTAACAGGGGGGACTGAAGCTTTCTTT. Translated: CASSLTGGTEAFF.

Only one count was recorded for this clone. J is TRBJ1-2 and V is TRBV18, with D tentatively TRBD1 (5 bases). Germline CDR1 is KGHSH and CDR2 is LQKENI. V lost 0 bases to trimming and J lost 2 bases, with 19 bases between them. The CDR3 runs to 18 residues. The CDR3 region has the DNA TGTGCCAGCTCACCACCTGGACAAGAAATCCCGCCGAACTATGGCTACACCTTC. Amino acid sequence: CASSPPGQEIPPNYGYTF.

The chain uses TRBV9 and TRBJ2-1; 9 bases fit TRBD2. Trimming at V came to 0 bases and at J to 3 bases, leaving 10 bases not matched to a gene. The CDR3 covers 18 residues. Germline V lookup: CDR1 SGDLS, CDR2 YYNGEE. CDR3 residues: CASSVGARREGHYNEQFF. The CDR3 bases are TGTGCCAGCAGCGTAGGGGCAAGGCGGGAGGGCCACTACAATGAGCAGTTCTTC.

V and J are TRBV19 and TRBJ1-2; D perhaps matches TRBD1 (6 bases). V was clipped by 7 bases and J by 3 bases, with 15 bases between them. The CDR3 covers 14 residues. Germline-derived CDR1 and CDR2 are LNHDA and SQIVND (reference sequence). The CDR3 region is CASNRQGFDYGYTF. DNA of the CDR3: TGTGCCAGTAATCGGCAGGGGTTCGACTATGGCTACACCTTC.

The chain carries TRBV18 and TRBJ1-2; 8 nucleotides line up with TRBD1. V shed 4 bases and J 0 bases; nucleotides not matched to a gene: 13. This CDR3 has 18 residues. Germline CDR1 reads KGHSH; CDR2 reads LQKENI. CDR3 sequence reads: CASSHTGGNPLPNYGYTF. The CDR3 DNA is TGTGCCAGCTCACATACAGGGGGGAACCCCCTACCTAACTATGGCTACACCTTC.

The CDR3 nucleotides read TGCAGCGTTGAAACGGGAGAACACTATGGCTACACCTTC. Translation: CSVETGEHYGYTF. The genes are TRBV29-1 and TRBJ1-2; unclear D gene. This CDR3 has 13 residues. V lost 2 bases to trimming and J lost 3 bases, with 10 bases between them. CDR1 and CDR2 (germline): SQVTM, ANQGSEA.

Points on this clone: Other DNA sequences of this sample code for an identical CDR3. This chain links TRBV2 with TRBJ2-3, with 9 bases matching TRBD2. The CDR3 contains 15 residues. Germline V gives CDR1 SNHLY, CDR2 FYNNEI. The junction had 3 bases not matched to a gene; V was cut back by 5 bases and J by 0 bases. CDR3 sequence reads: CASSPGTSSTDTQYF. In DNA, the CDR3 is TGTGCCAGCAGTCCCGGGACTAGCAGCACAGATACGCAGTATTTT. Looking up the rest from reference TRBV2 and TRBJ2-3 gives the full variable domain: EPEVTQTPSHQVTQMGQEVILRCVPISNHLYFYWYRQILGQKVEFLVSFYNNEISEKSEIFDDQFSVERPDGSNFTLKIRSTKLEDSAMYFCASSPGTSSTDTQYFGPGTRLTVL.

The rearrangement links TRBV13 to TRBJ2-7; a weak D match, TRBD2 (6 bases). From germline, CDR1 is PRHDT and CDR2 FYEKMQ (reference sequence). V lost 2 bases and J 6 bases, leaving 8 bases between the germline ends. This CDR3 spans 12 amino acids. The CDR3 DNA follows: TGTGCCAGCAGCTTATTCGGGGGCGAGCAGTACTTC. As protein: CASSLFGGEQYF. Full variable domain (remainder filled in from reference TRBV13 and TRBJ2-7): AAGVIQSPRHLIKEKRETATLKCYPIPRHDTVYWYQQGPGQDPQFLISFYEKMQSDKGSIPDRFSAQQFSDYHSELNMSSLELGDSALYFCASSLFGGEQYFGPGTRLTVT.

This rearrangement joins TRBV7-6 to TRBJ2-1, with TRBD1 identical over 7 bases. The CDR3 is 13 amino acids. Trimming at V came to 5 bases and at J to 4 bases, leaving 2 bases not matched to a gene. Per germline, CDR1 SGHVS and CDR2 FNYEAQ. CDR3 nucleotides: TGTGCCAGCAGCGTACAGGGGTACAATGAGCAGTTCTTC. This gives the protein CASSVQGYNEQFF. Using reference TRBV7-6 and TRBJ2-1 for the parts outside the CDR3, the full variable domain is GAGVSQSPRYKVTKRGQDVALRCDPISGHVSLYWYRQALGQGPEFLTYFNYEAQQDKSGLPNDRFSAERPEGSISTLTIQRTEQRDSAMYRCASSVQGYNEQFFGPGTRLTVL.

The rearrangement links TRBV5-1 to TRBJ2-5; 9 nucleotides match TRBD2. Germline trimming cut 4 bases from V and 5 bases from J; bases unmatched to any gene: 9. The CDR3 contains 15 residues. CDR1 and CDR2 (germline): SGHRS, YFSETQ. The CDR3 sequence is CASSLTGTSYETQYF. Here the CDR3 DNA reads TGCGCCAGCAGCCTAACGGGGACTAGCTATGAGACCCAGTACTTC.

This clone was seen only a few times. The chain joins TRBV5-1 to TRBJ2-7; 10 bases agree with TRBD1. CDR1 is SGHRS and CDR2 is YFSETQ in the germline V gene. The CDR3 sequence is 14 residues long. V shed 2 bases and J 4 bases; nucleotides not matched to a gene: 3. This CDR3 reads CASSLDRGRYEQYF. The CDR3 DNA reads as TGCGCCAGCAGCTTAGACAGGGGGCGTTACGAGCAGTACTTC.

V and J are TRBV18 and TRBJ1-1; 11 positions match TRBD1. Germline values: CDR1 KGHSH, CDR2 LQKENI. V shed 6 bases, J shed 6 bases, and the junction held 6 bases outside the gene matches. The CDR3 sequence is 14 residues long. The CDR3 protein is CASSPGTGGSEAFF. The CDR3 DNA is TGTGCCAGCTCCCCCGGGACAGGGGGTTCTGAAGCTTTCTTT.